This T cell receptor (beta chain) is from a study of blood T cell repertoires in COVID-19. About the study: Material from acute and convalescent COVID-19 was sourced from the United States, Italy and Spain.

Sequencing was performed with immunoSEQ multiplex PCR; in TCRdb, only in-frame clones are kept and a portion is missing. The table shows tens of thousands of clones, with approximately 80% occurring only once. V shed 5 bases and J 7 bases; nucleotides not matched to a gene: 6. CDR3 length: 13 residues. Germline CDR1 is LNHDA and CDR2 is SQIVND (reference sequence). The sequenced material came from peripheral blood. This chain uses TRBV19 with TRBJ1-2, with TRBD1 matching over 8 bases. The clonotype originates from a human donor in a cohort sampled during active or convalescent COVID-19. CDR3 residues: CASSPTGDSGYTF. CDR3 nucleotide sequence: TGTGCCAGTAGTCCGACAGGGGACAGTGGCTACACCTTC.